These T cell receptor beta chains were read from a single sample in a study of identical twins' blood T cells. TCRdb called the 5' RACE reads again in MiXCR, with one record for every CDR3 protein. Counted here are 350,000 to 400,000 distinct CDR3 sequences, more than 25% occurring once; the ten biggest clones make up 6% to 7%. Specimen: PBMCs. The receptors derive from a woman between 18 and 55 years old in good health. The CDR3 runs from the conserved cysteine through the conserved F or W. Each record gives: J gene, V gene, clone size, D gene, CDR3 DNA, CDR3 protein. A D gene is named only where the DNA matches it firmly. Clone sizes are given selectively: once, few, many, or a class where the clone is expanded.

TRBJ2-3 | TRBV3-1 | NA | NA | TGTGCCAGCAGCCAAGTACCGGCCCTTAGTGGCACAGATACGCAGTATTTT | CASSQVPALSGTDTQYF
TRBJ1-6 | TRBV27 | few | NA | TGTGCCAGCAGTTTAGCTCACCATAATTCACCCCTCCACTTT | CASSLAHHNSPLHF
TRBJ1-2 | TRBV3-1 | few | NA | TGTGCCAGCAGCCAAGATGACATGCTGAACTATGGCTACACCTTC | CASSQDDMLNYGYTF
TRBJ1-6 | TRBV20-1 | NA | NA | TGCAGTGCTGTGGGTGGGGATTCACCCCTCCACTTT | CSAVGGDSPLHF
TRBJ1-1 | TRBV5-1 | NA | NA | TGCGCCAGCACGATGTACTGGGGAGGGGACACTGAAGCTTTCTTT | CASTMYWGGDTEAFF
TRBJ1-6 | TRBV6-1 | few | NA | TGTGCCCGCAGTCTCAGGGTTGCCACCTATAATTCACCCCTCCACTTT | CARSLRVATYNSPLHF
TRBJ1-1 | TRBV20-1 | NA | NA | TGCAGTACCCTTGGACACACGAACACTGAAGCTTTCTTT | CSTLGHTNTEAFF
TRBJ2-7 | TRBV5-1 | few | TRBD2 | TGCGCCAGCAGCTTGGAACTAGCGGGCCTCTCCTACGAGCAGTACTTC | CASSLELAGLSYEQYF
TRBJ1-3 | TRBV20-1 | NA | NA | TGCAGTGCTAGTGAAGGGGGGAACACCATATATTTT | CSASEGGNTIYF
TRBJ2-1 | TRBV14 | many | NA | TGTGCCAGCAGCCAAGATATGGGGTCTGTGGGAAATGAGCAGTTCTTC | CASSQDMGSVGNEQFF
TRBJ1-2 | TRBV27 | NA | NA | TGTGCCAGCAGTCTCTGGAGGGGCTATGGCTACACCTTC | CASSLWRGYGYTF
TRBJ1-1 | TRBV2 | few | NA | TGTACCAGCATTGGAAGGGCGGACGAAGCTTTCTTT | CTSIGRADEAFF
TRBJ2-1 | TRBV20-1 | many | NA | TGCAGTGCTAGAGGGGGACTGTCCTACAATGAGCAGTTCTTC | CSARGGLSYNEQFF
TRBJ1-1 | TRBV29-1 | many | NA | TGCAGCGCTCTTAGGGGGGCGGTGAACACTGAAGCTTTCTTT | CSALRGAVNTEAFF
TRBJ1-2 | TRBV12-5 | few | NA | TGTGCTAGTGGTTTGATGGGGACCTATGGCTACACCTTC | CASGLMGTYGYTF
TRBJ2-3 | TRBV9 | NA | NA | TGTGCCAGCGCCTCTGTTAGGGAGAGTAATACGCAGTATTTT | CASASVRESNTQYF
TRBJ1-6 | TRBV20-1 | NA | TRBD1 | TGCAGTGCTAGGGGACAGGACAGGGGTTTATCACCCCTCCACTTT | CSARGQDRGLSPLHF
TRBJ1-4 | TRBV20-1 | NA | NA | TGCAGTGCAACGTACGGGGGGTTTGAAAAACTGTTTTTT | CSATYGGFEKLFF
TRBJ1-2 | TRBV10-2 | few | NA | TGCGCCAGCAGGGGACTACAGGGAGATGGCTACACCTTC | CASRGLQGDGYTF
TRBJ2-2 | TRBV9 | NA | NA | TGTGCCAGCAGCTTTCCCGGGCTCCCGACCGGGGAGCTGTTTTTT | CASSFPGLPTGELFF
TRBJ2-2 | TRBV27 | NA | NA | TGTGCCAGCAGTTTAGCAGGGATGAGCACCGGGGAGCTGTTTTTT | CASSLAGMSTGELFF
TRBJ2-2 | TRBV5-6 | few | NA | TGTGCCAGCAGCTCAGGACTGAGCACCGGGGAGCTGTTTTTT | CASSSGLSTGELFF
TRBJ1-1 | TRBV29-1 | many | TRBD1 | TGCAGCGTGAACAGGGGAGGCAACACTGAAGCTTTCTTT | CSVNRGGNTEAFF
TRBJ1-2 | TRBV12-3/TRBV12-4 | few | TRBD1 | TGTGCCAGCAGCCTTTCCGACAGGGGCGGCTACACCTTC | CASSLSDRGGYTF
TRBJ2-1 | TRBV20-1 | NA | NA | TGCAGTGCTAGTGGGGACACCAGCTCCTACAATGAGCAGTTCTTC | CSASGDTSSYNEQFF
TRBJ1-6 | TRBV10-3 | NA | TRBD1 | TGTGCCATCAGTGACCGACAGGGAAATTCACCCCTCCACTTT | CAISDRQGNSPLHF